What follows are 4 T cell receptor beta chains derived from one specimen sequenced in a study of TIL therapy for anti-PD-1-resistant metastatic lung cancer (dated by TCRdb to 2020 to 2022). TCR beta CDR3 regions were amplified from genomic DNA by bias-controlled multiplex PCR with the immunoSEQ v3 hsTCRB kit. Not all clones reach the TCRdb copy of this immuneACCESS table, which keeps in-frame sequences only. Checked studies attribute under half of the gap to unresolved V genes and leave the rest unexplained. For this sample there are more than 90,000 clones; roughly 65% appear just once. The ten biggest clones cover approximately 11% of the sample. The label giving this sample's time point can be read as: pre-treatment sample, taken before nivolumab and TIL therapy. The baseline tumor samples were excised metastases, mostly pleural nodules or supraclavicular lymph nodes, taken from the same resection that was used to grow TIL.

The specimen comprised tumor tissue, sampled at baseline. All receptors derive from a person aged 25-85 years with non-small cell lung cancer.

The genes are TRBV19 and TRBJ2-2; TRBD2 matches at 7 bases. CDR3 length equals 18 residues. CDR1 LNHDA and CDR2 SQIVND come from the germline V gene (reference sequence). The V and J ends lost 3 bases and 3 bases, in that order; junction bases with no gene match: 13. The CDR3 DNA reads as TGTGCCAGTAGTATGCCGCCGCGGCGGGAGATTCACACCGGGGAGCTGTTTTTT. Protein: CASSMPPRREIHTGELFF.

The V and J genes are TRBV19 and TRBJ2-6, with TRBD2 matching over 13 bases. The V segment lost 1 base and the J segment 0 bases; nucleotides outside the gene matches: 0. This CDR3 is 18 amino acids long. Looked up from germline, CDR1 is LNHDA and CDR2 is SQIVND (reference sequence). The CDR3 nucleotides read TGTGCCAGTAGTATAGGGACTAGCGGGGGCTCTGGGGCCAACGTCCTGACTTTC. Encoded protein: CASSIGTSGGSGANVLTF.

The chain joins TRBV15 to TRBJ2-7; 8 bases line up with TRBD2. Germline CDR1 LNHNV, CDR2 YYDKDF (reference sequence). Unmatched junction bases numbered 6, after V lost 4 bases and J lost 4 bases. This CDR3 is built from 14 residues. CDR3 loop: CATSIGRGGYEQYF. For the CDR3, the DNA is TGTGCCACCAGCATAGGACGGGGGGGTTACGAGCAGTACTTC.

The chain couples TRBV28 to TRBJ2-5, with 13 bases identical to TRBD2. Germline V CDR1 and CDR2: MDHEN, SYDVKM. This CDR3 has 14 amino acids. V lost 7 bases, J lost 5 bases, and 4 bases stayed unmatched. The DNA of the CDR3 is TGTGCCAGCAAACTAGCGGGAGGGGCGGAGACCCAGTACTTC. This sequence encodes CASKLAGGAETQYF.